The 22 T cell receptor beta chains in this list originate from one sample, sequenced in a study of shared clonotypes between healthy human individuals (TCRdb year 2020). Receptor amplification or capture employed the immunoSEQ multiplex PCR assay. The immuneACCESS repertoire file appears here via TCRdb, limited to in-frame rearrangements. These files lack a portion of the clones; in checked studies, under half of the deficit traces to unresolved V genes, and the cause of the others is not known. This sample is represented by 470,000 or so clones; around four fifths of them were singletons. More than 10% of the sample comes from the top ten. The sample was PBMCs. The origin of the receptors is a woman aged 40 to 50 in good health. Some clones in this sample may be carry-over from other donors' samples.

This chain uses TRBV30 with TRBJ2-1; unclear D gene. V was trimmed by 0 bases and J by 8 bases, leaving 14 bases between them. The CDR3 has 14 residues. CDR1 is GTSNPN and CDR2 is SVGIG in the germline V gene (reference sequence). CDR3 sequence: CAWSVQGWADEQFF. CDR3 DNA sequence: TGTGCCTGGAGTGTACAAGGCTGGGCCGATGAGCAGTTCTTC.

This sequence joins TRBV7-2 and TRBJ2-3; 12 bases line up with TRBD1. J was trimmed by 0 bases and V by 5 bases; bases with no gene match: 3. The germline V gene encodes CDR1 SGHTA and CDR2 FQGNSA. CDR3 length equals 16 residues. CDR3 bases: TGTGCCAGCAGCCGGGGACAGGGGGCGAGCACAGATACGCAGTATTTT. Protein sequence: CASSRGQGASTDTQYF.

J is TRBJ2-7 and V is TRBV29-1, with D perhaps TRBD1 or TRBD2 (5 bases each). With 3 bases removed from V and 3 bases from J, the gap between germline ends came to 12 bases. The CDR3 totals 13 residues. The germline CDR1 and CDR2 sequences are SQVTM and ANQGSEA. CDR3: CSVEGVGDYEQYF. The CDR3 DNA follows: TGCAGCGTTGAGGGGGTAGGGGACTACGAGCAGTACTTC.

This clone occurred a few times. The chain joins TRBV7-8 to TRBJ2-2; TRBD2 aligns across 8 bases. The germline V gene encodes CDR1 SGHVS and CDR2 FQNEAQ. The J segment lost 1 base and the V segment lost 5 bases, leaving 6 bases of the junction unmatched. This CDR3 is 16 amino acids long. Written as DNA, the CDR3 is TGTGCCAGCAGCCCGCGGACTAGCCAGAACACCGGGGAGCTGTTTTTT. Amino acids: CASSPRTSQNTGELFF.

The V call is TRBV7-8, the J call TRBJ2-2; 14 nucleotides line up with TRBD2. The CDR3 consists of 16 residues. Looked up from germline, CDR1 is SGHVS and CDR2 is FQNEAQ. The J segment lost 6 bases and the V segment lost 5 bases, leaving 5 bases of the junction unmatched. CDR3: CASSKPGLAGAGELFF. The DNA for the CDR3 is TGTGCCAGCAGCAAACCGGGACTAGCGGGAGCCGGGGAGCTGTTTTTT.

The table lists this clone with many counts. The same CDR3 can be traced to other DNA sequences in this sample. This chain links TRBV5-4 with TRBJ1-3, with 7 bases identical to TRBD1. J gave up 1 base and V 3 bases, and 1 base lay outside the gene matches. Germline-derived CDR1 and CDR2 are SGHNT and YYREEE (reference sequence). The CDR3 is 14 amino acids. CDR3 sequence reads: CASSSRGSGNTIYF. The CDR3 DNA sequence: TGTGCCAGCAGCTCCAGGGGGTCTGGAAACACCATATATTTT.

The table lists this clone with a count of one. DNA of the CDR3: TGTGCCAGTACCCTGGACAGTCTTAATGAAAAACTGTTTTTT. Translated, it gives CASTLDSLNEKLFF. This rearrangement joins TRBV19 to TRBJ1-4; possibly TRBD1 for D (6 bases). This CDR3 spans 14 amino acids. The germline CDR1 and CDR2 sequences are LNHDA and SQIVND (reference sequence). The germline V and J ends were trimmed by 7 bases and 4 bases, with 13 bases remaining between them. The full variable domain, its missing parts supplied by reference TRBV19 and TRBJ1-4, is DGGITQSPKYLFRKEGQNVTLSCEQNLNHDAMYWYRQDPGQGLRLIYYSQIVNDFQKGDIAEGYSVSREKKESFPLTVTSAQKNPTAFYLCASTLDSLNEKLFFGSGTQLSVL.

This clone was counted ten times or more. V and J are TRBV2 and TRBJ2-3; unclear D gene. The CDR3 spans 15 residues. Trimming pared 6 bases from V and 0 bases from J, leaving 13 bases between. Germline loops: CDR1 SNHLY, CDR2 FYNNEI. CDR3 in DNA: TGTGCCAGCAGAACCGGACGGTCTAGCACAGATACGCAGTATTTT. This encodes CASRTGRSSTDTQYF.

The chain couples TRBV7-9 to TRBJ2-7, with TRBD2 matching 7 bases. The CDR3 loop spans 12 amino acids. Trimming cost V 6 bases and J 4 bases; bases outside gene matches: 3. Germline CDR1 and CDR2: SEHNR and FQNEAQ (reference sequence). This CDR3 reads CASRASGYEQYF. In DNA, the CDR3 is TGTGCCAGCAGAGCTAGCGGTTACGAGCAGTACTTC.

In its sample, this clone was seen a few times. A much larger clone lies one base from this, so it may be a read error. The rearrangement joins TRBV4-2 to TRBJ2-1; D call uncertain. The V gene's germline CDR1 is LGHNA and CDR2 YNFKEQ. The CDR3 consists of 12 residues. Trimming removed 4 bases at V and 8 bases at J, with 9 bases between. CDR3 sequence reads: CASSLNQYEQFF. DNA of the CDR3: TGTGCCAGCAGCCTAAACCAGTATGAGCAGTTCTTC.

This clone was detected a few times. The sample holds other DNA sequences that translate to the same CDR3. The chain joins TRBV9 to TRBJ2-5; no firm D call. This CDR3 spans 12 amino acids. Per germline, CDR1 SGDLS and CDR2 YYNGEE. Trimming removed 0 bases from V and 1 base from J, with 1 base in between. The CDR3: CASSVGQETQYF. In DNA form, the CDR3 reads TGTGCCAGCAGCGTAGGCCAAGAGACCCAGTACTTC.

Comments on this clone: Other nucleotide sequences in the sample specify the same CDR3. The chain has TRBV7-3 and TRBJ1-1, with D unresolved. Germline assignment: CDR1 SGHTA and CDR2 FQGTGA. V was clipped by 1 base and J by 1 base, with 4 bases between them. CDR3 length: 13 amino acids. This CDR3 is CASSLMANTEAFF. Written as DNA, the CDR3 is TGTGCCAGCAGCTTAATGGCGAACACTGAAGCTTTCTTT.

This clone was observed a few times. The chain employs TRBV6-1 and TRBJ2-1; 10 positions agree with TRBD2. The germline gives CDR1 MNHNS, CDR2 SASEGT. Trimming cost V 6 bases and J 3 bases; bases outside gene matches: 5. CDR3 size: 15 residues. The CDR3 sequence: CASRLTSGYYNEQFF. The DNA of the CDR3 is TGTGCCAGCAGGCTGACTAGCGGGTACTACAATGAGCAGTTCTTC.

The rearrangement uses TRBV9 and TRBJ2-2; D remains unclear. This CDR3 comprises 14 residues. Germline loops: CDR1 SGDLS, CDR2 YYNGEE. V lost 4 bases and J 2 bases, leaving 9 bases between the germline ends. CDR3 in DNA: TGTGCCAGCAGCCCTACGCCTAACACCGGGGAGCTGTTTTTT. This gives the protein CASSPTPNTGELFF.

The gene calls are TRBV27 and TRBJ2-3; 7 nucleotides agree with TRBD1. Per germline, CDR1 MNHEY and CDR2 SMNVEV (reference sequence). Germline trimming cut 3 bases from V and 6 bases from J; bases unmatched to any gene: 6. The CDR3 totals 14 residues. The CDR3 sequence is CASSLVTGSDTQYF. Written as DNA, the CDR3 is TGTGCCAGCAGTTTGGTGACAGGGTCGGATACGCAGTATTTT.

The rearrangement links TRBV18 to TRBJ2-3; 9 bases are shared with TRBD1. The CDR3 extends over 15 amino acids. Germline V gene data show CDR1 as KGHSH and CDR2 as LQKENI. The V gene end was trimmed by 6 bases and the J gene end by 4 bases; junction bases not matched to a gene: 8. The CDR3 DNA reads as TGTGCCAGCTCCACCAGGACAGGGGCGTCAGATACGCAGTATTTT. Amino acids: CASSTRTGASDTQYF.

This CDR3 is CASRGTLSGNEQFF. The CDR3 coding sequence is TGTGCCAGCAGGGGGACTCTCTCGGGAAATGAGCAGTTCTTC. The chain is built from TRBV28 and TRBJ2-1; maybe TRBD2 (6 bases). CDR3 length: 14 residues. In germline, CDR1 is MDHEN, CDR2 SYDVKM. Trimming stripped 6 bases from V and 7 bases from J, with 16 bases between.

This clone was found many times. The chain links TRBV2 to TRBJ2-7; D is possibly TRBD1 (5 bases). CDR1 SNHLY and CDR2 FYNNEI come from the germline V gene. Trimming took off 10 bases at V and 0 bases at J, with 13 bases between the two ends. The CDR3 extends over 13 amino acids. CDR3 residues: CATSTVFSYEQYF. CDR3 bases: TGTGCCACCTCGACAGTGTTCTCCTACGAGCAGTACTTC.

The sample holds a few counts of this clone. The chain employs TRBV27 and TRBJ1-1; TRBD1 matches at 7 bases. The CDR3 consists of 15 residues. Germline lookup yields CDR1 MNHEY and CDR2 SMNVEV (reference sequence). V dropped 5 bases and J dropped 3; count of bases not matched to a gene: 9. CDR3 in amino acids: CASSPMTGRDTEAFF. For the CDR3, the DNA is TGTGCCAGCAGTCCAATGACAGGGAGGGACACTGAAGCTTTCTTT.

The chain is built from TRBV2 and TRBJ2-2; 16 positions match TRBD2. Germline CDR1 and CDR2: SNHLY and FYNNEI. Trimming at V came to 7 bases and at J to 6 bases, leaving 8 bases not matched to a gene. The CDR3 spans 17 residues. DNA for the CDR3: TGTGCCAGCACCTTGGGACTAGCGGGAGGGGCGGCCGGGGAGCTGTTTTTT. Amino acid sequence: CASTLGLAGGAAGELFF. Using reference TRBV2 and TRBJ2-2 for the parts outside the CDR3, the full variable domain is EPEVTQTPSHQVTQMGQEVILRCVPISNHLYFYWYRQILGQKVEFLVSFYNNEISEKSEIFDDQFSVERPDGSNFTLKIRSTKLEDSAMYFCASTLGLAGGAAGELFFGEGSRLTVL.

The rearrangement joins TRBV4-2 to TRBJ2-7; TRBD1 or TRBD2 may be the D gene (5 bases each). The CDR3 extends over 16 amino acids. Trimming left V 2 bases short and J 2 bases short, with 16 bases between. The germline gives CDR1 LGHNA, CDR2 YNFKEQ. The CDR3 sequence: CASSQLWGNSPYEQYF. The CDR3 nucleotides read TGTGCCAGCAGCCAACTATGGGGGAATAGTCCCTACGAGCAGTACTTC.

This chain uses TRBV9 with TRBJ1-4, with a possible D match to TRBD1 (5 bases). Trimming stripped 0 bases from V and 14 bases from J, with 17 bases between. CDR3 size: 14 residues. Germline V CDR1 and CDR2: SGDLS, YYNGEE. CDR3 sequence (DNA): TGTGCCAGCAGCGTAGGAGGGGTTTCTTGGGTGCTGTTTTTT. It yields the protein CASSVGGVSWVLFF.